The present T cell receptor (beta chain) was sequenced within a study of T cell responses to AZD1222 COVID-19 vaccine (dated by TCRdb to the early 2020s). Describing the broader study: A total of 230 or so trial participants underwent TCR sequencing, of whom 207 received two doses of AZD1222 and some 25 received two doses of the MenACWY control vaccine. Trial participants were enrolled by age into 18-55, 56-69 and 70-plus year subgroups, with about 150, 28 and 57 TCR-sequenced participants respectively.

Broad study findings and their caveats: Reportedly, almost half of the unique spike-specific TCRs recognized epitopes lying outside the regions that are mutated in the B.1.351 and B.1.1.7 variants. Participants were mostly white British, with more females than males. The authors suggested clonal diversity may have been underestimated. Conclusions about previously exposed vaccinees were limited because only five to seven AZD1222 recipients were SARS-CoV-2 seropositive at baseline. The whole spike protein was spanned by vaccine-associated CD4 TCRs, and dominant responses were seen in regions 160-218 and 743-854. After two AZD1222 doses, spike-specific TCR breadth and depth were significantly higher than at day 0 and than in MenACWY recipients. The 56-69-year group was small, and its depth increase did not reach significance, likely because of low power. Because no day 14 peak-response samples were available, the repertoires could be characterized only after the peak T cell response.

For this chain, trimming is 3 bases at the V end and 2 bases at the J end, and the number of junction bases without a gene match is 4. The germline V gene (reference sequence) supplies CDR1 MNHEY and CDR2 SMNVEV. The CDR3, from cysteine to phenylalanine, totals 15 residues. The only DNA kept is the CDR3, 45 bases in frame from the first base. The CDR3 regions of human TCRbeta chains were analyzed by immunosequencing. In the original analysis: Repertoire TCRs were checked for matches against a reference library of SARS-CoV-2-specific TCRs that had been generated using the MIRA antigen-specificity platform. Breadth was defined as the fraction of unique TCRs that were SARS-CoV-2-associated. Depth was defined as the fraction of total T cells that were SARS-CoV-2-associated. Using the MIRA data, each spike-specific TCR was assigned both to the spike region to which the TCR was reactive and to a CD4 or CD8 class. Log10-transformed breadth and depth values were compared by one-way ANOVA with Sidak's multiple comparisons tests. TCRdb holds this immuneACCESS table with in-frame rearrangements only. Some clones are missing; in checked studies, unresolved V genes explain under half, and the rest has no known cause. V, J and clone size are taken as reported in that table, and D and trimming were inferred from the DNA itself. This sample is represented by 200,000 to 250,000 clones; about 94% of them were singletons. 1.7% of the sample goes to the ten largest clones.

The time point label here, explained by the study, means: about 28 days (+/-7) after the second vaccine dose. According to the study, the label for this sample's treatment or condition signals: meningococcal conjugate vaccine given as trial control. Vaccinee samples came from UK trials COV001 and COV002, including a single-blind randomized controlled phase 2/3 trial of AZD1222 (ChAdOx1 nCoV-19) in healthy adults. For TCRbeta chain sequencing, PBMC samples from trial participants were taken at day 0 and at day 28 after the second dose. A remark on this clone: Its antigen remains unidentified. No base-level quality is on record; no much larger clone is a single base apart.

The sequence is built from TRBV27 and TRBJ2-7, with 10 central nucleotides matching TRBD2. The specimen was peripheral blood, collected 28 days after the second dose of the MenACWY control vaccine. This receptor was obtained from an adult who received the MenACWY meningococcal vaccine as a control. The CDR3 region has the sequence CASSFQGLATYEQYF. The DNA sequence follows: TGTGCCAGCAGTTTTCAGGGACTAGCGACCTACGAGCAGTACTTC.